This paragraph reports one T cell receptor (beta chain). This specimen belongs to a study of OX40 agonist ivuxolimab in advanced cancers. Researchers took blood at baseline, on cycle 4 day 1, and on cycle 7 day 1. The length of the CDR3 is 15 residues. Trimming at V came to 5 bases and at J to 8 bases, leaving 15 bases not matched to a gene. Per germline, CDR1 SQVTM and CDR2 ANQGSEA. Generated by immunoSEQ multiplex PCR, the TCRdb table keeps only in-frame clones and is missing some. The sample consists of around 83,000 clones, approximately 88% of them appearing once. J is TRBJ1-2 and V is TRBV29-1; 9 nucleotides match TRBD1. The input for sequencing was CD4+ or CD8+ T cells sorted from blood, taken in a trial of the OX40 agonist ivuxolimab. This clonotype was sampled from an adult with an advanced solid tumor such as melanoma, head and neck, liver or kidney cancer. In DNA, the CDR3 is TGCAGCGTTCCCGGGACAGGGAGCAGGTTAGGGGGCTACACCTTC. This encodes CSVPGTGSRLGGYTF.